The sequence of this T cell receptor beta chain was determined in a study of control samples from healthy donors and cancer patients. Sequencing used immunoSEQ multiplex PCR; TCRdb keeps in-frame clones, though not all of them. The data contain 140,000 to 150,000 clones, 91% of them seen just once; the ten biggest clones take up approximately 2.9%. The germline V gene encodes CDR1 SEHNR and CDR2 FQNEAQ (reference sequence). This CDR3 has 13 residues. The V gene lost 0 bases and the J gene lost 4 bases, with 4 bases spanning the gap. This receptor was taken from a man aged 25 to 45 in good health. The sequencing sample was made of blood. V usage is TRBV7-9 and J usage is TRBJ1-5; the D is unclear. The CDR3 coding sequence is TGTGCCAGCAGCTTAGCGAATAATCAGCCCCAGCATTTT. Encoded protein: CASSLANNQPQHF.